The entry that follows covers one T cell receptor (beta chain) sequence. There is no known antigen for this receptor. Base qualities are not provided; no much larger clone lies one nucleotide away. These data originate in a study of T cell responses to AZD1222 COVID-19 vaccine (dated by TCRdb to the early 2020s). The study in broad terms: TCR sequencing covered 233 trial participants: 207 given two doses of AZD1222 and 26 given two doses of MenACWY control vaccine. Enrollment into the trials was organized by age into subgroups of 18-55, 56-69 and 70-plus years, and those subgroups contained roughly 140, 27 and 60 TCR-sequenced participants, respectively.

The CDR3 regions of human TCRbeta chains were subjected to immunosequencing. The paper's data handling went like this. Repertoire TCRs were checked for matches against a reference library of SARS-CoV-2-specific TCRs that had been generated using the MIRA antigen-specificity platform. Breadth was defined as the fraction of unique TCRs that were SARS-CoV-2-associated. Depth was defined as the fraction of total T cells that were SARS-CoV-2-associated. Using the MIRA data, each spike-specific TCR was assigned both to the spike region to which the TCR was reactive and to a CD4 or CD8 class. Log10-transformed breadth and depth values were compared by one-way ANOVA with Sidak's multiple comparisons tests. TCRdb took over this immuneACCESS table, retaining in-frame rearrangements with V and J assigned. Such tables are incomplete; in checked studies, under half of the missing clones stem from an unresolved V gene, and the remainder is unexplained. V, J and clone size are those of that table, while D and trimming were read from the DNA. The sample data list 50,000 to 70,000 clones, and 75% to 90% of these were observed just once. Jointly, the top ten make up about 7% of the sample.

The V and J ends are trimmed by 6 bases and 5 bases, leaving 13 bases between them. Sequences MNHNY (CDR1) and SVGAGI (CDR2) are obtained from the germline V gene (reference sequence). The CDR3, cysteine through phenylalanine, is 13 amino acids long. The entry retains the CDR3 DNA only, 39 bases that are in frame from base 1. What the research found in general, with its limitations: The vaccine-associated CD4 TCRs covered the entire spike protein, and the dominant responses fell in regions 160-218 and 743-854. After two AZD1222 doses, spike-specific TCR breadth and depth were significantly higher than at day 0 and than in MenACWY recipients. Conclusions about previously exposed vaccinees were limited because only six or seven AZD1222 recipients were SARS-CoV-2 seropositive at baseline. Reportedly, close to half of the unique spike-specific TCRs recognized epitopes lying outside the regions that are mutated in the B.1.351 and B.1.1.7 variants. Most participants were white British and females outnumbered males, and the authors suggested that clonal diversity may have been underestimated. No day 14 peak-response samples were available, so repertoires were characterized only after the peak T cell response. In the small 56-69-year group, the increase in depth fell short of significance, most likely because of low power.

The time point label corresponds to: about 28 days (+/-7) after the second vaccine dose. Because spike-specific TCR depth and breadth did not differ between the two schedules, AZD1222 recipients who got a second dose at roughly 4 weeks were pooled with those who got a second dose at roughly 12 weeks. Samples from vaccinated people were obtained from the UK trials COV001 and COV002, which included a single-blind randomized controlled phase 2/3 trial of AZD1222 (ChAdOx1 nCoV-19) in healthy adults. For TCRbeta chain sequencing, PBMC samples were collected from trial participants at day 0 and at day 28 after the second dose.

The sequence was obtained from an adult who received the AZD1222 COVID-19 vaccine. The material sequenced was peripheral blood, taken 28 days after the second AZD1222 dose. The chain employs TRBV6-6 and TRBJ1-1, with the D gene too uncertain to name. The CDR3 protein sequence reads: CASSGRAITEAFF. The DNA is TGTGCCAGCAGCGGGAGGGCGATAACTGAAGCTTTCTTT.